This TCR beta chain is from a study of cytomegalovirus exposure and HLA in healthy donors. Germline loops: CDR1 GTSNPN, CDR2 SVGIG (reference sequence). CDR3 length: 11 residues. V was shortened by 2 bases and J by 7 bases, with 8 bases between the two germline ends. Broader study findings: For presence/absence analyses, sequencing depth was assumed to be roughly uniform across donors. Clonal expansion was found to be greater in HLA-associated TCR beta chains than in equally common others in a later analysis.

The primer mix had 60 Vbeta and 13 Jbeta primers. The protocol was immunoSEQ multiplex PCR, while the TCRdb copy is restricted to in-frame clones and leaves out a portion. The table includes approximately 220,000 clones, around 80% detected once. Points on this clone: The antigen is unknown.

Healthy donors of bone marrow made up the group. The chain couples TRBV30 to TRBJ1-2; D unresolved. This TCR came from a boy between 2 and 10 years old in good health and CMV-seronegative. Sequencing input: PBMCs. CDR3 DNA sequence: TGTGCCTGGAGTCCAGGTAGTGGCTACACCTTC. Residues: CAWSPGSGYTF.